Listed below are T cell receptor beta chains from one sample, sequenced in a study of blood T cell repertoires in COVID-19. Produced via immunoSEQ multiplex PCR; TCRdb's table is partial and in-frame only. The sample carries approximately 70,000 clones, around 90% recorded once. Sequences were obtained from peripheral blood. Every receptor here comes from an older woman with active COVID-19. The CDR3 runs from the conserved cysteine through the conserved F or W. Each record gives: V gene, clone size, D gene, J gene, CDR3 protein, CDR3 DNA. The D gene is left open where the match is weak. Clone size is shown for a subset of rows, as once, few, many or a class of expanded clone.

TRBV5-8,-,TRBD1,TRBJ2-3,CASSLAGDRVTDTQYF,TGTGCCAGCAGCTTGGCCGGCGACAGGGTCACAGATACGCAGTATTTT
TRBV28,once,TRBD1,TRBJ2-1,CASTWLDRDNEQFF,TGTGCCAGCACTTGGCTGGACAGGGACAATGAGCAGTTCTTC
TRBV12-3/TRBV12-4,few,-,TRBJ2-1,CASTDYANEQFF,TGTGCCAGCACCGACTACGCAAATGAGCAGTTCTTC
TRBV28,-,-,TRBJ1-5,CASSSGNQPQHF,TGTGCCAGCAGCTCAGGCAATCAGCCCCAGCATTTT
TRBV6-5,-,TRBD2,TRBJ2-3,CASRLAGGRTDTQYF,TGTGCCAGCAGACTAGCGGGAGGGCGCACAGATACGCAGTATTTT
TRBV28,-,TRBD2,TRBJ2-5,CASRPSGTQETQYF,TGTGCCAGCAGACCAAGCGGGACCCAAGAGACCCAGTACTTC
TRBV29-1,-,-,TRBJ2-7,CSVEERTYEQYF,TGCAGCGTTGAGGAGAGAACCTACGAGCAGTACTTC
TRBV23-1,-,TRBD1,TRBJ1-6,CASSHGDRADSPLHF,TGCGCCAGCAGTCATGGAGACAGGGCTGATTCACCCCTCCACTTT
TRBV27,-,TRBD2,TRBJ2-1,CASSLYGTSGRVPTLYNEQFF,TGTGCCAGCAGTTTATACGGGACTAGCGGGAGGGTCCCAACACTCTACAATGAGCAGTTCTTC
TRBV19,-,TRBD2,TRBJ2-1,CASSLGGSNEQFF,TGTGCCAGTAGTTTGGGGGGGAGCAATGAGCAGTTCTTC
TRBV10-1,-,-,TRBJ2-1,CASSEYGRYNEQFF,TGCGCCAGCAGTGAGTATGGCAGATACAATGAGCAGTTCTTC
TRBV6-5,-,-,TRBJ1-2,CASSHGYGYTF,TGTGCCAGCAGCCACGGGTATGGCTACACCTTC
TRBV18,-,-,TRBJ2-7,CASSWVGEGGDEQYF,TGTGCCAGCTCATGGGTCGGCGAGGGTGGCGACGAGCAGTACTTC
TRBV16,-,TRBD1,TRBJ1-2,CASSQKRDSHYGYTF,TGTGCCAGCAGCCAAAAAAGGGACAGCCACTATGGCTACACCTTC
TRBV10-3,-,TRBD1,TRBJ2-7,CAIRGQGGHEQYF,TGTGCCATCAGAGGACAGGGGGGCCACGAGCAGTACTTC
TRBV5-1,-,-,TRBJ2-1,CASSLDSVNEQFF,TGCGCCAGCAGCTTGGATAGCGTAAATGAGCAGTTCTTC
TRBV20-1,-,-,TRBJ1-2,CSASANRRANYGYTF,TGCAGTGCTAGTGCCAACAGGAGGGCTAACTATGGCTACACCTTC
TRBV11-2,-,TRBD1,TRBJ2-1,CASSLAAAGGTYEQFF,TGTGCCAGCAGCTTAGCTGCGGCAGGGGGTACATATGAGCAGTTCTTC
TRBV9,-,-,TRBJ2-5,CASSRDSGRETQYF,TGTGCCAGCAGTAGGGATAGCGGCCGGGAGACCCAGTACTTC
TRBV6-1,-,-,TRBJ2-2,CASSVTWVGTSNTGELFF,TGTGCCAGCAGTGTTACCTGGGTGGGCACCTCGAACACCGGGGAGCTGTTTTTT
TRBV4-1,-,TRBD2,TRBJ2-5,CASSQDFSGRAPFQETQYF,TGCGCCAGCAGCCAAGATTTTAGCGGGAGGGCCCCTTTTCAAGAGACCCAGTACTTC
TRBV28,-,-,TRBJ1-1,CASSPPSGGTEAFF,TGTGCCAGCAGTCCCCCCTCGGGGGGGACTGAAGCTTTCTTT
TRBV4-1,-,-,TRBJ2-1,CASSQIAFPSDEQFF,TGCGCCAGCAGCCAAATAGCTTTCCCCTCGGATGAGCAGTTCTTC
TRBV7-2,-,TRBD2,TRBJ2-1,CASSLSGGRGNEQFF,TGTGCCAGCAGCTTATCTGGCGGGAGGGGCAATGAGCAGTTCTTC
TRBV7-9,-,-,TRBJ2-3,CASSFSPDTQYF,TGTGCCAGCAGCTTTAGCCCAGATACGCAGTATTTT